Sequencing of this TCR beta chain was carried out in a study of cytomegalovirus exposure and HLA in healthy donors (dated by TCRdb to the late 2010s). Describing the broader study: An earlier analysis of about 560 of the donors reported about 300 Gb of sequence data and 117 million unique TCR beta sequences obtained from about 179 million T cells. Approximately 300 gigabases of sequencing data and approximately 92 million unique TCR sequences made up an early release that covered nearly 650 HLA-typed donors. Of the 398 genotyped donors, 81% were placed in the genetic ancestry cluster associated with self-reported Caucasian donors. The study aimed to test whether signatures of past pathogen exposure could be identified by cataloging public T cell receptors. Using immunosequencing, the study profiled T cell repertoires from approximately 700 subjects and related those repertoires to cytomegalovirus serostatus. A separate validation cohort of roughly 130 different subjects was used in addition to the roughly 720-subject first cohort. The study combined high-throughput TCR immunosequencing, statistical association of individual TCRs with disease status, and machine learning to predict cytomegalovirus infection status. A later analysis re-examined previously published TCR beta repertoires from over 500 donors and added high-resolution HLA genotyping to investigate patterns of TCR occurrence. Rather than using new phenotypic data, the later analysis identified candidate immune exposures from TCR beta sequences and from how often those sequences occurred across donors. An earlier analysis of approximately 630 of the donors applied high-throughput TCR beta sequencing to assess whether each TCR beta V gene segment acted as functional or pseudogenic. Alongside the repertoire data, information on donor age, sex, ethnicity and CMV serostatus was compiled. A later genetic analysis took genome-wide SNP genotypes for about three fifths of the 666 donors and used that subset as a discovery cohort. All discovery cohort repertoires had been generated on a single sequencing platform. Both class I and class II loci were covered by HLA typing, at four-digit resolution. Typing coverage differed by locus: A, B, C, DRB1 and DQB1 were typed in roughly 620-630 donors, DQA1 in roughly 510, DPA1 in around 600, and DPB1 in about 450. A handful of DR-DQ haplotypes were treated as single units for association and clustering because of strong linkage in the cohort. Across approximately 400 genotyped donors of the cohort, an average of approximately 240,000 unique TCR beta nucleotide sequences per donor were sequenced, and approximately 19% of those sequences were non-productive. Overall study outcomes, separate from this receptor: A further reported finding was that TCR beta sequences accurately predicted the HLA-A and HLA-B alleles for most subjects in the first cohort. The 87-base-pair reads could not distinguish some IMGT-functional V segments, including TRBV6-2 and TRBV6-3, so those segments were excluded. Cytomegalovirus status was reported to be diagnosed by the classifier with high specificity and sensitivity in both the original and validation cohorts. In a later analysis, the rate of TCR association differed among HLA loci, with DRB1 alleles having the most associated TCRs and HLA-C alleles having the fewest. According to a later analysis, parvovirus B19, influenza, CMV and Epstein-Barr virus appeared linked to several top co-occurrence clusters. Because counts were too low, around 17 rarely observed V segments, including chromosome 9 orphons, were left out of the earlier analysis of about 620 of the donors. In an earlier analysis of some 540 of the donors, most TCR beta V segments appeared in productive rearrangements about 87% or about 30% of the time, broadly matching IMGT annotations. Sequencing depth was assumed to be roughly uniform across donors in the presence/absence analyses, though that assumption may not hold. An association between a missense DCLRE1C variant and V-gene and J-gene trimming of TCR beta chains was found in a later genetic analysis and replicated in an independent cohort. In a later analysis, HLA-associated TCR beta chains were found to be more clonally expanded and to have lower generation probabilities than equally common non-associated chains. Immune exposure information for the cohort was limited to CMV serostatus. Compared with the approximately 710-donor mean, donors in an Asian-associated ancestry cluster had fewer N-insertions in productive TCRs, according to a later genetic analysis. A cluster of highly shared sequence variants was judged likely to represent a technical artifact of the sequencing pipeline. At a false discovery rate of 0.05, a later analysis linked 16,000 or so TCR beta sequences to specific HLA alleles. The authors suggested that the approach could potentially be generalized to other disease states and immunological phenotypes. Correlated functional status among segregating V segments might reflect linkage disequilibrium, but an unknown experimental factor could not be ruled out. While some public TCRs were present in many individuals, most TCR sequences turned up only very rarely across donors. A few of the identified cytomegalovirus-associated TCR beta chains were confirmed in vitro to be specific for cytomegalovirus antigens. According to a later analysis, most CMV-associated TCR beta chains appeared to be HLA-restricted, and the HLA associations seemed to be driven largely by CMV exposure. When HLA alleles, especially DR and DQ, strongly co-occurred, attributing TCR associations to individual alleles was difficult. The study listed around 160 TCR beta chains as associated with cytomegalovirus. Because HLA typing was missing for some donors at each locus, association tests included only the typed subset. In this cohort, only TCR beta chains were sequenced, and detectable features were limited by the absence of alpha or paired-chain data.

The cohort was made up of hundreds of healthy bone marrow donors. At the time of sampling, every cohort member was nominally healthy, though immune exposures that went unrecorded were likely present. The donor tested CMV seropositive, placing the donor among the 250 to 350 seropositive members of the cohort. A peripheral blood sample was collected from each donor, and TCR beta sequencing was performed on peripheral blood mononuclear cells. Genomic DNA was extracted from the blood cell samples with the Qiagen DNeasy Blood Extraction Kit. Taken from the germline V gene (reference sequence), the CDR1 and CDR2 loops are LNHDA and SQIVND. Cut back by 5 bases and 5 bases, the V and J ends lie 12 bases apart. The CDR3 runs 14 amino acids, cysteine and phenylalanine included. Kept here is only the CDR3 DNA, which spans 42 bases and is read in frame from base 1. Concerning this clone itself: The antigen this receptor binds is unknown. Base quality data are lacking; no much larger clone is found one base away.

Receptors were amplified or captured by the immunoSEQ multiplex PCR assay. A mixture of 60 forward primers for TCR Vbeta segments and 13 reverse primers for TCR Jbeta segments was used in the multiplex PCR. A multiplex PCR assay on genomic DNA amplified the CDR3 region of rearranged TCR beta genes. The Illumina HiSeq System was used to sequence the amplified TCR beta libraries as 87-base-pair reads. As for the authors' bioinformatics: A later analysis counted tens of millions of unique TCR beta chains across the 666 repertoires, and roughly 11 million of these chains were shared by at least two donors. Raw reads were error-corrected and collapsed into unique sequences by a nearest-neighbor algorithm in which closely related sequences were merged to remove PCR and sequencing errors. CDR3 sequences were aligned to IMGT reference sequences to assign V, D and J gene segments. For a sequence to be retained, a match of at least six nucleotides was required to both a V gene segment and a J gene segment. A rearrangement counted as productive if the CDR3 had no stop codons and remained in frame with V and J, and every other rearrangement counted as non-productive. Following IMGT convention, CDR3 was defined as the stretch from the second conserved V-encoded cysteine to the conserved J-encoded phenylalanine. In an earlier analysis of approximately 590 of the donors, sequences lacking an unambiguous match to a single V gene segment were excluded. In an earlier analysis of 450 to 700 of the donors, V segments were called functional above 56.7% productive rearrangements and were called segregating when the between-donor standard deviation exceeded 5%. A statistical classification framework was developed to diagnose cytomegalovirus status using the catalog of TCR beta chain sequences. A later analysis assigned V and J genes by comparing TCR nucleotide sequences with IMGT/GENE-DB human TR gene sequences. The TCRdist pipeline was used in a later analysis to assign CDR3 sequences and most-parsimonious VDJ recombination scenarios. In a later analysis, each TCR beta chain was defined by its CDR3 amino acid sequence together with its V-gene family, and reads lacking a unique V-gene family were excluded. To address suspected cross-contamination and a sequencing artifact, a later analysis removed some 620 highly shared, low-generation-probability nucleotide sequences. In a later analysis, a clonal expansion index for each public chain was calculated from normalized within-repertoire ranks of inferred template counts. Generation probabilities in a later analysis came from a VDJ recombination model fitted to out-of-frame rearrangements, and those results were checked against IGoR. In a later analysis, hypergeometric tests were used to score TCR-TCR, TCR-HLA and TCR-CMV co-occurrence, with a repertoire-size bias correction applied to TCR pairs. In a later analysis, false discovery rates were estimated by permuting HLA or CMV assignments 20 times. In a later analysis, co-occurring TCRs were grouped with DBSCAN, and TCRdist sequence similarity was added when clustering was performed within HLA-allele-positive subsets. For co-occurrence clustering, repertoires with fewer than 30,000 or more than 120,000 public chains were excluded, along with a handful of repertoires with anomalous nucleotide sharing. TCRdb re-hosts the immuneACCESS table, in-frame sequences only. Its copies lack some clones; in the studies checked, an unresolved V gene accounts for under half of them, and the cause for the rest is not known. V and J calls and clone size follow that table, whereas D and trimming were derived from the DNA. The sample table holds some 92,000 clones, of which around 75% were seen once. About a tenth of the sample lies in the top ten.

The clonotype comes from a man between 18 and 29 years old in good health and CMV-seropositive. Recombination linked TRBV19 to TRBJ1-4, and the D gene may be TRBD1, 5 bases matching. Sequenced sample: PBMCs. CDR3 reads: CASSPAGLNEKLFF. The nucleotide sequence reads TGTGCCAGTAGTCCAGCAGGGTTAAATGAAAAACTGTTTTTT.